Presented here are 6 T cell receptor beta chains from one specimen sequenced in a study of a mutant IDH1 vaccine in newly diagnosed glioma. This sample's time point: baseline, week 1 (first vaccination visit). The treatment: pre-vaccination baseline after standard-of-care therapy. The data were produced by immunoSEQ multiplex PCR, yet TCRdb's version contains in-frame clones alone and is incomplete. This table holds approximately 70,000 clones, about four fifths found once. Material: PBMCs, obtained from a glioma patient treated with radiotherapy, temozolomide or both. These receptor sequences come from a man between 45 and 60 years old with glioma.

The sample holds a few counts of this clone. V is TRBV6-5 and J is TRBJ1-5, with D hard to call. Per the germline V gene, CDR1 is MNHEY and CDR2 is SVGAGI. The CDR3 is 13 residues long. The V end was cut by 7 bases, the J end by 7 bases, with 14 bases between. The DNA of the CDR3 is TGTGCCAGCAAGCGAAACCCCGGCCAGCCCCAGCATTTT. It translates to CASKRNPGQPQHF.

V and J are TRBV19 and TRBJ2-7, with D unresolved. CDR1 is LNHDA, CDR2 SQIVND, per germline (reference sequence). V was cut by 0 bases and J by 2 bases, with 17 bases left in between. The CDR3 covers 17 residues. The CDR3 reads CASSIEWSLHTPYEQYF. The CDR3 DNA sequence: TGTGCCAGTAGTATAGAATGGAGCCTCCATACTCCCTACGAGCAGTACTTC.

The chain couples TRBV5-1 to TRBJ2-6; no clear D gene. The CDR3 totals 15 residues. V lost 4 bases, J lost 0 bases, and 8 bases lay in between. Germline V gene lookup returns CDR1 SGHRS and CDR2 YFSETQ. CDR3 protein: CASSGTSSGANVLTF. Written as DNA, the CDR3 is TGCGCCAGCAGCGGTACCTCCTCTGGGGCCAACGTCCTGACTTTC.

The chain recombines TRBV5-4 with TRBJ2-1, with D uncertain. Trimming took off 4 bases at V and 8 bases at J, with 16 bases between the two ends. This CDR3 comprises 14 residues. Germline V gene sequence: CDR1 SGHNT, CDR2 YYREEE (reference sequence). The CDR3 DNA reads as TGTGCCAGCAGCCTCACAACTCAGGCCCATGAGCAGTTCTTC. Translating it yields CASSLTTQAHEQFF.

The chain links TRBV28 to TRBJ2-7; no clear D gene. Germline CDR1 reads MDHEN; CDR2 reads SYDVKM. The V end lost 4 bases, the J end lost 0 bases, and 10 bases lay between the germline ends. The CDR3 has 14 amino acids. The CDR3 DNA sequence: TGTGCCAGCAGTTCGGGTTTTACCTCCTACGAGCAGTACTTC. This encodes CASSSGFTSYEQYF. Full variable domain (rest looked up from reference TRBV28 and TRBJ2-7): DVKVTQSSRYLVKRTGEKVFLECVQDMDHENMFWYRQDPGLGLRLIYFSYDVKMKEKGDIPEGYSVSREKKERFSLILESASTNQTSMYLCASSSGFTSYEQYFGPGTRLTVT.

The rearrangement joins TRBV6-5 to TRBJ1-1; maybe TRBD1 (5 bases). Germline CDR1 is MNHEY and CDR2 is SVGAGI. V shed 2 bases and J shed 3 bases, with 10 bases lying between them. The CDR3 consists of 14 residues. Here the CDR3 reads CASSYQGADTEAFF. CDR3 DNA sequence: TGTGCCAGCAGTTACCAGGGTGCAGACACTGAAGCTTTCTTT.